This T cell receptor beta chain originates from a study of CD8 T cells in ankylosing spondylitis. From the 5' RACE reads, TCRdb called clonotypes with MiXCR, one entry per CDR3 protein. The repertoire has 200,000 to 250,000 distinct CDR3 sequences, approximately 7.3% of them found once; the top ten carry 12% to 15%. This clonotype showed up many times. Antigen: not known. Study results and caveats: One TCR beta motif, made up of under ten highly homologous variants, appeared characteristic of ankylosing spondylitis blood. Earlier reports found some motif variants in synovial fluid and blood in reactive arthritis.

The V gene's germline CDR1 is SQVTM and CDR2 ANQGSEA. CDR3 length: 14 residues. The V gene end was trimmed by 6 bases and the J gene end by 2 bases; junction bases not matched to a gene: 6. The sequencing input was blood, either unsorted or a sorted T cell fraction (not recorded which). The chain has TRBV29-1 and TRBJ2-2, with 7 bases identical to TRBD1. The receptor comes from a male donor with ankylosing spondylitis. Here the CDR3 reads CSVPGTVNTGELFF. The CDR3 DNA sequence: TGCAGCGTCCCTGGGACAGTCAACACCGGGGAGCTGTTTTTT.